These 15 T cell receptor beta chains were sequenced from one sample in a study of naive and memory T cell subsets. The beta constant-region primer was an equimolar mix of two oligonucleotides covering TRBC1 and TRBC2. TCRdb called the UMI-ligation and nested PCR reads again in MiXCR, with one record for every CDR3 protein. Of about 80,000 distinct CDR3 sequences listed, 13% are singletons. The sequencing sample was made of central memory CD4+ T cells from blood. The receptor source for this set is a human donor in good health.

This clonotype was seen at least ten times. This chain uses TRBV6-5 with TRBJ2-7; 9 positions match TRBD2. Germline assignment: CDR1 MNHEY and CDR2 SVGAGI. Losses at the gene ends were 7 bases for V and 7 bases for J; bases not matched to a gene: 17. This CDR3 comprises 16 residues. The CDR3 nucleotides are TGTGCCAGCACCTATCGCTCGACTAGCGGACTGGGGGAGCAGTACTTC. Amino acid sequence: CASTYRSTSGLGEQYF.

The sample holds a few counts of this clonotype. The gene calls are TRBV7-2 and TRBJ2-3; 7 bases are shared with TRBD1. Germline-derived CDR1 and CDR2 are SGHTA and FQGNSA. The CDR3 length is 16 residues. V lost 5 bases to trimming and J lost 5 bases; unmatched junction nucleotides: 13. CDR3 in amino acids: CASSLGQVMAQDTQYF. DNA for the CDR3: TGTGCCAGCAGCCTCGGACAGGTCATGGCGCAAGATACGCAGTATTTT.

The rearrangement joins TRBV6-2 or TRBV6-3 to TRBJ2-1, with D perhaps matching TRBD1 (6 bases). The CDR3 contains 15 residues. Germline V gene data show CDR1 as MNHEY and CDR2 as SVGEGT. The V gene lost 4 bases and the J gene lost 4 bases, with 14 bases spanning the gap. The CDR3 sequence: CASSSQGLEYNEQFF. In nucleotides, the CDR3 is TGTGCCAGCAGTTCACAGGGATTGGAATACAATGAGCAGTTCTTC.

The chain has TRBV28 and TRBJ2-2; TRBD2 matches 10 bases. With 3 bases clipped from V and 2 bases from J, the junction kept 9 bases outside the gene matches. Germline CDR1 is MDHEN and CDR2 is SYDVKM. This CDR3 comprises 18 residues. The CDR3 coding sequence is TGTGCCAGCAGTTTCCTATCGTGGACTAGCGGAAACACCGGGGAGCTGTTTTTT. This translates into CASSFLSWTSGNTGELFF. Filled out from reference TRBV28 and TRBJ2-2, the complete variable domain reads DVKVTQSSRYLVKRTGEKVFLECVQDMDHENMFWYRQDPGLGLRLIYFSYDVKMKEKGDIPEGYSVSREKKERFSLILESASTNQTSMYLCASSFLSWTSGNTGELFFGEGSRLTVL.

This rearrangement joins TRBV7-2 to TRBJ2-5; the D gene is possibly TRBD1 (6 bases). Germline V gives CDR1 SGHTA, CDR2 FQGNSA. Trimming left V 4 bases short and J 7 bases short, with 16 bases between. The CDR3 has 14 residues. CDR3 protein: CASSSAQGLATQYF. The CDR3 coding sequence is TGTGCCAGCAGCTCTGCACAGGGATTGGCGACCCAGTACTTC. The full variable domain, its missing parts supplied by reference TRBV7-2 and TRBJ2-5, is GAGVSQSPSNKVTEKGKDVELRCDPISGHTALYWYRQSLGQGLEFLIYFQGNSAPDKSGLPSDRFSAERTGGSVSTLTIQRTQQEDSAVYLCASSSAQGLATQYFGPGTRLLVL.

The CDR3 loop is CASSQEQRADTQYF. The CDR3 coding sequence is TGTGCCAGCAGCCAAGAGCAGCGGGCAGATACGCAGTATTTT. V and J are TRBV4-2 and TRBJ2-3, with a weak D call TRBD2 (6 bases). CDR1 is LGHNA and CDR2 is YNFKEQ in the germline V gene. The CDR3 is 14 amino acids. V was pared by 0 bases and J by 4 bases, with 8 bases between.

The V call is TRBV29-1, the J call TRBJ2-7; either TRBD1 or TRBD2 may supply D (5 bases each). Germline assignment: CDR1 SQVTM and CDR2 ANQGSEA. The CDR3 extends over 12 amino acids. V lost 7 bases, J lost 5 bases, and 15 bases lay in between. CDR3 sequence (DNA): TGCAGCGGCAGCAGTCGGGGCGACGAGCAGTACTTC. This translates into CSGSSRGDEQYF.

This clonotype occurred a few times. CDR3 in DNA: TGTGCCAGCAGTTTTCGCAACGGGAGGCGCGACGAGCAGTACTTC. It specifies CASSFRNGRRDEQYF. The rearrangement links TRBV28 to TRBJ2-7, with TRBD2 identical over 7 bases. The germline V gene has CDR1 MDHEN and CDR2 SYDVKM. The ends lost 3 bases at V and 5 bases at J; junction bases unmatched: 10. The CDR3 covers 15 residues.

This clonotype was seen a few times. The CDR3 spells CASSQSQSAAEKLFF. For the CDR3, the DNA is TGTGCCAGCAGCCAAAGTCAGTCCGCGGCTGAAAAACTGTTTTTT. V usage is TRBV7-8 and J usage is TRBJ1-4; D uncertain. The ends were cut back, 5 bases at V and 7 bases at J, with 17 bases in the middle. Germline V gene lookup returns CDR1 SGHVS and CDR2 FQNEAQ. This CDR3 is built from 15 residues.

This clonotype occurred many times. CDR3 nucleotide sequence: TGTGCCAGCTCACCGGGGCTAGCGGGAGTCGGTACCGGGGAGCTGTTTTTT. It yields the protein CASSPGLAGVGTGELFF. The J gene is TRBJ2-2, the V gene TRBV18, with TRBD2 matching over 10 bases. Per germline, CDR1 KGHSH and CDR2 LQKENI. With V trimmed by 3 bases and J by 5 bases, 9 bases remained unmatched. The CDR3 length is 17 residues.

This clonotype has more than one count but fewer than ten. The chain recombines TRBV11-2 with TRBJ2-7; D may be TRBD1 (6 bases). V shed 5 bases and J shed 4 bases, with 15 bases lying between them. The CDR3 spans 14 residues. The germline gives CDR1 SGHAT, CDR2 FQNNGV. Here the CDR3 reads CASSPGVAFYEQYF. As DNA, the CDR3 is TGTGCCAGCAGCCCAGGGGTGGCGTTTTACGAGCAGTACTTC.

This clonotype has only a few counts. CDR3 in DNA: TGTGCCAGCAGCTTGGATGGGGGGCGTGGGCCCCAGCATTTT. This encodes CASSLDGGRGPQHF. The chain joins TRBV5-4 to TRBJ1-5, with D perhaps TRBD1 (6 bases). Trimming shortened V by 0 bases and J by 9 bases, and 13 bases separated the two germline ends. Germline V gene data show CDR1 as SGHNT and CDR2 as YYREEE (reference sequence). The CDR3 is 14 residues long.

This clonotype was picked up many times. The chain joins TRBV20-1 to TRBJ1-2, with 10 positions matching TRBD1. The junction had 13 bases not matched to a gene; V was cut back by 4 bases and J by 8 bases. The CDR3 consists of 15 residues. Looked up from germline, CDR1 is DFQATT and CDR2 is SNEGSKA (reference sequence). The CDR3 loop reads CSATPHFGTGEGYTF. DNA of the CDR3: TGCAGTGCTACCCCACACTTTGGGACAGGGGAAGGCTACACCTTC.

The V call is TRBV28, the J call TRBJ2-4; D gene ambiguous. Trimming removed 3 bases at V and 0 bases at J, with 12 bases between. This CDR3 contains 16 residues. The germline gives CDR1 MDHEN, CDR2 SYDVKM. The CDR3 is CASSLLWSGAKNIQYF. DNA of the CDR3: TGTGCCAGCAGTTTGTTATGGAGTGGAGCCAAAAACATTCAGTACTTC.

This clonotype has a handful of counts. The CDR3 loop is CASSFASRDGETQYF. CDR3 in DNA: TGTGCCAGCAGCTTCGCTTCGCGGGACGGAGAGACCCAGTACTTC. The rearrangement links TRBV7-2 to TRBJ2-5; a weak D match, TRBD2 (6 bases). The CDR3 has 15 residues. Germline lookup yields CDR1 SGHTA and CDR2 FQGNSA. Trimming pared 3 bases from V and 4 bases from J, leaving 15 bases between. Full variable domain (rest looked up from reference TRBV7-2 and TRBJ2-5): GAGVSQSPSNKVTEKGKDVELRCDPISGHTALYWYRQSLGQGLEFLIYFQGNSAPDKSGLPSDRFSAERTGGSVSTLTIQRTQQEDSAVYLCASSFASRDGETQYFGPGTRLLVL.